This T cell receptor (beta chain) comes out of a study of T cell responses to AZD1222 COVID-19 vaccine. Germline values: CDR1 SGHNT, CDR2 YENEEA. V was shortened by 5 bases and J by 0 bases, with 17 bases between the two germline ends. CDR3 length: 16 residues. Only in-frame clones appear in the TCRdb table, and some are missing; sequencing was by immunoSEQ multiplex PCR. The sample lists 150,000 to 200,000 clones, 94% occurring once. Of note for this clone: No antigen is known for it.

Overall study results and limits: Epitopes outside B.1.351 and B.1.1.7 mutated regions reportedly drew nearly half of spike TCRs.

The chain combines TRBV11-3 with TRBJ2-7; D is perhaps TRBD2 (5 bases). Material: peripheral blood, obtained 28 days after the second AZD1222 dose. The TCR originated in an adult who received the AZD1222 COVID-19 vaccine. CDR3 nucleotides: TGTGCCAGCAGCCCCTCCAGCGGAAGAAGCTCCTACGAGCAGTACTTC. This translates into CASSPSSGRSSYEQYF.